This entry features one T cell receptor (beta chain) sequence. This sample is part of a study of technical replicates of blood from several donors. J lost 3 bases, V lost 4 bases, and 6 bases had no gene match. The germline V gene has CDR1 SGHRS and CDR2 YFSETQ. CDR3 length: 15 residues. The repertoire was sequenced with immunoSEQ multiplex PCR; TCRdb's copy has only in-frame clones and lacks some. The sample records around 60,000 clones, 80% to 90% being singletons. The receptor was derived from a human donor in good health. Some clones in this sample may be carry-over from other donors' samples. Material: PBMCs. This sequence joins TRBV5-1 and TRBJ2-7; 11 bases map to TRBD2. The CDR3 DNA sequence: TGCGCCAGCAGCCCGGGCGGGACTAGCGGCTACGAGCAGTACTTC. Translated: CASSPGGTSGYEQYF.